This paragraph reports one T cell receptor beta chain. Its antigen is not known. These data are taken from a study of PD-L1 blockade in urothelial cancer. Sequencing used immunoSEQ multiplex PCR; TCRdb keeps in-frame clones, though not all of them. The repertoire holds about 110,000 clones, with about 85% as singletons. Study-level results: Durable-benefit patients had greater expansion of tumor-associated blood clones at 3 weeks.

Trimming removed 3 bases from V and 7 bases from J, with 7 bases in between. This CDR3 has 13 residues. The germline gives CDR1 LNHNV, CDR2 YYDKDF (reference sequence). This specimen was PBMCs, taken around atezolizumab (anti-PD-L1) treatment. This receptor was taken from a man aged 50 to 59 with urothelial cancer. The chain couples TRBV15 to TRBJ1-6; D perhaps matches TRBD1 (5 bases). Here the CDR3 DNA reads TGTGCCACCAGCAGGGGGGGGAATTCACCCCTCCACTTT. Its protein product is CATSRGGNSPLHF.